Listed here are 31 T cell receptor beta chains from one sample, sequenced in a study of technical replicates of blood from four donors. Sequencing was performed with immunoSEQ multiplex PCR; in TCRdb, only in-frame clones are kept and a portion is missing. The data show roughly 80,000 clones, with approximately 89% seen just once and roughly 0.38% held by the top ten. The sequenced sample was T cells isolated from PBMCs. The receptors come from a human donor in good health.

The chain links TRBV7-6 to TRBJ1-5; D is unclear. This CDR3 is 13 amino acids long. Trimming removed 0 bases from V and 6 bases from J, with 6 bases in between. Germline V lookup: CDR1 SGHVS, CDR2 FNYEAQ. The chain's CDR3 is CASSLAVSQPQHF. Here the CDR3 DNA reads TGTGCCAGCAGCTTAGCGGTCAGTCAGCCCCAGCATTTT.

The V gene is TRBV10-3, the J gene TRBJ2-3, with D possibly TRBD1 on 6 matching bases. The V gene lost 5 bases and the J gene lost 3 bases, with 15 bases spanning the gap. From germline, CDR1 is ENHRY and CDR2 SYGVKD. The length of the CDR3 is 15 residues. The CDR3 nucleotides read TGTGCCATCAGTCCCGGACAGTGGGGGACAGATACGCAGTATTTT. This encodes CAISPGQWGTDTQYF.

V gene TRBV11-2 combines with J gene TRBJ2-5; 7 nucleotides match TRBD2. The CDR3 runs to 16 residues. Unmatched junction bases numbered 13, after V lost 6 bases and J lost 3 bases. The germline CDR1 and CDR2 sequences are SGHAT and FQNNGV. CDR3: CASSFRLGGGEETQYF. The CDR3 coding sequence is TGTGCCAGCAGTTTTAGACTTGGGGGGGGAGAAGAGACCCAGTACTTC.

V and J are TRBV30 and TRBJ2-2; D not certain. Germline loops: CDR1 GTSNPN, CDR2 SVGIG (reference sequence). The V end lost 5 bases, the J end lost 4 bases, and 8 bases lay between the germline ends. The CDR3 totals 12 residues. The CDR3 protein is CAWGRPTGELFF. CDR3 sequence (DNA): TGTGCCTGGGGCCGTCCCACCGGGGAGCTGTTTTTT.

V is TRBV5-1 and J is TRBJ1-5, with 7 bases fitting TRBD1. CDR1 is SGHRS and CDR2 is YFSETQ in the germline V gene. V gave up 5 bases and J gave up 5 bases; unmatched junction bases: 7. The CDR3 loop spans 14 amino acids. The CDR3 DNA follows: TGCGCCAGCAGGATAGGGGGCTCCGATCAGCCCCAGCATTTT. Protein product: CASRIGGSDQPQHF.

The genes are TRBV28 and TRBJ1-4; 7 bases agree with TRBD1. Germline V CDR1 and CDR2: MDHEN, SYDVKM. With 7 bases clipped from V and 7 bases from J, the junction kept 15 bases outside the gene matches. CDR3 size: 16 residues. CDR3 sequence (DNA): TGTGCCAGCACCACACCCCCCCCAGGGGGAGGTGAAAAACTGTTTTTT. Translating gives CASTTPPPGGGEKLFF.

This chain connects TRBV5-4 to TRBJ2-1, with a weak D call TRBD2 (5 bases). From germline, CDR1 is SGHNT and CDR2 YYREEE (reference sequence). CDR3 length: 16 residues. V dropped 0 bases and J dropped 0 bases, with 10 bases sitting between them. CDR3 in amino acids: CASSLGGPSSYNEQFF. The CDR3 region has the DNA TGTGCCAGCAGCTTGGGCGGGCCCAGCTCCTACAATGAGCAGTTCTTC.

The gene calls are TRBV10-3 and TRBJ2-1; 13 bases are a match to TRBD2. Looked up from germline, CDR1 is ENHRY and CDR2 is SYGVKD. This CDR3 has 16 residues. Trimming removed 6 bases from V and 10 bases from J; junction bases left unmatched: 12. CDR3 protein: CAIREAGTSGIEEQFF. DNA of the CDR3: TGTGCCATCAGAGAAGCCGGGACTAGCGGGATTGAGGAGCAGTTCTTC.

The chain employs TRBV19 and TRBJ2-5; D may be TRBD1 (5 bases). The CDR3 is 14 amino acids. Per the germline V gene, CDR1 is LNHDA and CDR2 is SQIVND (reference sequence). The V gene lost 6 bases and the J gene lost 3 bases, with 14 bases spanning the gap. The CDR3 loop is CASRTVGNEETQYF. For the CDR3, the DNA is TGTGCCAGTAGGACAGTAGGGAATGAAGAGACCCAGTACTTC.

V is TRBV11-2 and J is TRBJ2-1, with 12 bases aligning to TRBD2. The CDR3 extends over 16 amino acids. CDR1 SGHAT and CDR2 FQNNGV come from the germline V gene. V shed 4 bases, J shed 10 bases, and the junction held 11 bases outside the gene matches. This CDR3 reads CASSSGRLAGAQEQFF. The CDR3 DNA reads TGTGCCAGCAGCTCAGGAAGACTAGCGGGAGCACAAGAGCAGTTCTTC.

V and J are TRBV5-1 and TRBJ2-2; 11 nucleotides agree with TRBD2. Germline V CDR1 and CDR2: SGHRS, YFSETQ. V trimming: 3 bases; J trimming: 3 bases; junction bases outside the gene matches: 7. The CDR3 spans 17 residues. This CDR3 reads CASSSGTSGGYTGELFF. As DNA, the CDR3 is TGCGCCAGCAGCTCGGGGACTAGCGGAGGCTACACCGGGGAGCTGTTTTTT.

The chain combines TRBV7-2 with TRBJ2-5; 8 bases align to TRBD2. The V and J ends lost 5 bases and 5 bases, in that order; junction bases with no gene match: 7. The V gene's germline CDR1 is SGHTA and CDR2 FQGNSA. The length of the CDR3 is 14 residues. CDR3: CASSHSGSMETQYF. The CDR3 DNA reads TGTGCCAGCAGCCACAGCGGGAGCATGGAGACCCAGTACTTC.

The CDR3 region has the DNA TGTGCCAGCAACGCAGGGCCCTACAATGAGCAGTTCTTC. The encoded protein is CASNAGPYNEQFF. The rearrangement joins TRBV2 to TRBJ2-1, with D perhaps matching TRBD1 (5 bases). This CDR3 comprises 13 residues. With 7 bases removed from V and 2 bases from J, the gap between germline ends came to 9 bases. Per the germline V gene, CDR1 is SNHLY and CDR2 is FYNNEI.

The chain employs TRBV18 and TRBJ1-1; D gene ambiguous. CDR3 length: 12 amino acids. Deletions cut 5 bases from V and 4 bases from J, with 8 bases between. Germline V gene lookup returns CDR1 KGHSH and CDR2 LQKENI. CDR3 DNA: TGTGCCAGCTCAGGGGAGAGCACTGAAGCTTTCTTT. The encoded protein is CASSGESTEAFF.

This chain connects TRBV27 to TRBJ2-1; TRBD2 agrees at 10 bases. The germline gives CDR1 MNHEY, CDR2 SMNVEV (reference sequence). The CDR3 has 14 amino acids. V shed 5 bases and J 6 bases; nucleotides not matched to a gene: 4. DNA of the CDR3: TGTGCCAGCAGTCTCCTAGCGGGAGTCAATGAGCAGTTCTTC. This gives the protein CASSLLAGVNEQFF.

This clone was seen once. CDR3 region: CASSPGLAGNEQFF. CDR3 sequence (DNA): TGCGCCAGCAGCCCGGGACTAGCAGGCAATGAGCAGTTCTTC. V usage is TRBV4-1 and J usage is TRBJ2-1, with 9 bases aligning to TRBD2. The CDR3 sequence is 14 residues long. The V segment lost 4 bases and the J segment 6 bases; nucleotides outside the gene matches: 4. Germline V gene data show CDR1 as MGHRA and CDR2 as YSYEKL.

The chain joins TRBV27 to TRBJ1-5; no clear D gene. V shed 3 bases and J shed 0 bases, with 3 bases lying between them. Germline assignment: CDR1 MNHEY and CDR2 SMNVEV (reference sequence). This CDR3 has 13 amino acids. In DNA, the CDR3 is TGTGCCAGCAGTTTCTATAGCAATCAGCCCCAGCATTTT. It is translated as CASSFYSNQPQHF.

The J gene is TRBJ2-4, the V gene TRBV4-1, with 9 bases aligning to TRBD1. Per the germline V gene, CDR1 is MGHRA and CDR2 is YSYEKL. The length of the CDR3 is 14 residues. The V and J ends lost 4 bases and 4 bases, in that order; junction bases with no gene match: 2. The CDR3 nucleotides read TGCGCCAGCAGCCCCGGGACAGGGAAAAACATTCAGTACTTC. It codes for CASSPGTGKNIQYF.

V and J are TRBV6-5 and TRBJ1-2; D is perhaps TRBD1 (6 bases). CDR1 is MNHEY and CDR2 is SVGAGI in the germline V gene. The CDR3 is made up of 13 amino acids. Between the trimmed V and J ends, which lost 5 bases and 4 bases, there was a span of 11 bases. The DNA for the CDR3 is TGTGCCAGCAGTCACAGGGAATTCTATGGCTACACCTTC. Amino acid sequence: CASSHREFYGYTF.

This rearrangement joins TRBV15 to TRBJ1-2; D possibly corresponds to TRBD1 (6 bases). V was cut by 7 bases and J by 5 bases, with 14 bases left in between. CDR3 length: 13 amino acids. Germline values: CDR1 LNHNV, CDR2 YYDKDF (reference sequence). CDR3 loop: CATNDGTTYGYTF. In DNA form, the CDR3 reads TGTGCCACCAACGACGGGACAACTTATGGCTACACCTTC.

The chain recombines TRBV11-3 with TRBJ2-5, with TRBD2 as a possible D gene (5 bases). The CDR3 is 13 residues long. The germline V gene has CDR1 SGHNT and CDR2 YENEEA. Deletions cut 2 bases from V and 5 bases from J, with 9 bases between. As DNA, the CDR3 is TGTGCCAGCAGCTTAACTAGGTGGGAGACCCAGTACTTC. It specifies CASSLTRWETQYF.

This chain uses TRBV27 with TRBJ2-6; D gene ambiguous. Germline V lookup: CDR1 MNHEY, CDR2 SMNVEV (reference sequence). The V gene lost 5 bases and the J gene lost 3 bases, with 8 bases spanning the gap. The CDR3 is made up of 14 amino acids. The CDR3 spells CASSPYVGANVLTF. The CDR3 coding sequence is TGTGCCAGCAGTCCGTATGTTGGGGCCAACGTCCTGACTTTC.

The J gene is TRBJ2-7, the V gene TRBV27; D may be TRBD2 (6 bases). Germline V CDR1 and CDR2: MNHEY, SMNVEV (reference sequence). The CDR3 is 14 residues long. The V and J ends lost 3 bases and 5 bases respectively, with 14 bases between them. The CDR3 sequence is CASSFTSIGNEQYF. DNA for the CDR3: TGTGCCAGCAGTTTTACTAGCATAGGGAACGAGCAGTACTTC.

In this sample, this clone turned up a few times. The chain has TRBV30 and TRBJ1-1, with D tentatively TRBD1 (6 bases). This CDR3 spans 13 amino acids. Trimming pared 0 bases from V and 8 bases from J, leaving 13 bases between. The V gene's germline CDR1 is GTSNPN and CDR2 SVGIG (reference sequence). The CDR3 sequence: CAWSVLLGHEAFF. In DNA form, the CDR3 reads TGTGCCTGGAGTGTACTCCTGGGACACGAAGCTTTCTTT. The full variable domain, rest sourced from reference TRBV30 and TRBJ1-1, is SQTIHQWPATLVQPVGSPLSLECTVEGTSNPNLYWYRQAAGRGLQLLFYSVGIGQISSEVPQNLSASRPQDRQFILSSKKLLLSDSGFYLCAWSVLLGHEAFFGQGTRLTVV.

This chain joins TRBV7-2 and TRBJ2-3; TRBD2 agrees at 8 bases. Trimming took 5 bases from V and 4 from J; bases not matched to a gene: 8. The CDR3 length is 15 residues. Germline CDR1 SGHTA, CDR2 FQGNSA. CDR3 sequence (DNA): TGTGCCAGCAGCGGACCGGGACTAGGCCCAGATACGCAGTATTTT. Protein product: CASSGPGLGPDTQYF.

V usage is TRBV18 and J usage is TRBJ1-1; 9 bases agree with TRBD1. Trimming removed 6 bases from V and 2 bases from J; junction bases left unmatched: 4. The CDR3 is 14 amino acids. Germline assignment: CDR1 KGHSH and CDR2 LQKENI. This chain's CDR3 is CASSEGQGNTEAFF. The CDR3 DNA is TGTGCCAGCTCGGAGGGACAGGGAAACACTGAAGCTTTCTTT.

The V and J genes are TRBV29-1 and TRBJ1-5; 8 bases match TRBD1. Germline values: CDR1 SQVTM, CDR2 ANQGSEA. J was trimmed by 2 bases and V by 4 bases; bases with no gene match: 4. The CDR3 is made up of 14 amino acids. DNA for the CDR3: TGCAGCGTTGGGACAGGGTCGGGCAATCAGCCCCAGCATTTT. It is translated as CSVGTGSGNQPQHF.

This chain uses TRBV5-8 with TRBJ2-5; possible D gene TRBD2, 5 bases. Germline V lookup: CDR1 SGHTS, CDR2 YDEGEE. The CDR3 loop spans 14 amino acids. The V end was cut by 3 bases, the J end by 0 bases, with 9 bases between. The CDR3 nucleotides are TGTGCCAGCAGCTGGGAGAAGTACCAAGAGACCCAGTACTTC. Encoded protein: CASSWEKYQETQYF.

The rearrangement uses TRBV5-1 and TRBJ2-7; D remains ambiguous. The V end lost 2 bases, the J end lost 2 bases, and 11 bases lay between the germline ends. CDR1 and CDR2 (germline): SGHRS, YFSETQ. The CDR3 sequence is 14 residues long. The CDR3 loop reads CASSFSPETYEQYF. CDR3 coding DNA: TGCGCCAGCAGCTTTAGTCCCGAAACCTACGAGCAGTACTTC.

This clone was observed once. The gene calls are TRBV7-9 and TRBJ1-1, with D perhaps matching TRBD1 (5 bases). The ends were cut back, 1 base at V and 11 bases at J, with 11 bases in the middle. Germline lookup yields CDR1 SEHNR and CDR2 FQNEAQ (reference sequence). This CDR3 comprises 12 residues. CDR3 sequence (DNA): TGTGCCAGCAGCTTAGTGGGGCAATGGGCTTTCTTT. It specifies CASSLVGQWAFF.

This chain joins TRBV4-2 and TRBJ1-2, with D perhaps TRBD1 (5 bases). V lost 0 bases, J lost 0 bases, and 14 bases lay in between. Germline-derived CDR1 and CDR2 are LGHNA and YNFKEQ. CDR3 size: 17 residues. CDR3 region: CASSQEGTSGPNYGYTF. The CDR3 coding sequence is TGTGCCAGCAGCCAAGAGGGCACCTCAGGGCCTAACTATGGCTACACCTTC.